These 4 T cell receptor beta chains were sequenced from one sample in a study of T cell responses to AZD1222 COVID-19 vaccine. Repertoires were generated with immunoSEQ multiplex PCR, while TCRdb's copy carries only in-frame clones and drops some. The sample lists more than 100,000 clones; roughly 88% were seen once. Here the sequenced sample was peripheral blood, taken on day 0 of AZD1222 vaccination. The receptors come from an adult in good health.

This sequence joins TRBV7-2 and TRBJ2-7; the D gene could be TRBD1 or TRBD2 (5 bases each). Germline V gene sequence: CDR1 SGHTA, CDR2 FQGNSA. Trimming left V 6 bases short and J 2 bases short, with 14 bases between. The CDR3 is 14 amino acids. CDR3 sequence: CASSRDSGPYEQYF. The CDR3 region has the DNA TGTGCCAGCAGTAGAGACAGCGGCCCCTACGAGCAGTACTTC.

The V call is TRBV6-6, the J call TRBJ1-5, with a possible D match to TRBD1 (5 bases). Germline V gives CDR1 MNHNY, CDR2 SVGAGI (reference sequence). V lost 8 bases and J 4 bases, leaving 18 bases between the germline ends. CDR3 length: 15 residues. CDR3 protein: CASSSQGRDNQPQHF. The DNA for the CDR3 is TGTGCCAGCTCTTCCCAAGGCAGGGATAATCAGCCCCAGCATTTT.

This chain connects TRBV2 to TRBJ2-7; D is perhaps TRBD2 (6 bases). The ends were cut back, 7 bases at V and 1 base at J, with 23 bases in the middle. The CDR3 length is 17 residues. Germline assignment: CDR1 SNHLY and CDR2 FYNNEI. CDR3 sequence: CASNPEGLLNPSYEQYF. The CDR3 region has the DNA TGTGCCAGCAACCCAGAGGGACTTTTAAACCCGTCCTACGAGCAGTACTTC.

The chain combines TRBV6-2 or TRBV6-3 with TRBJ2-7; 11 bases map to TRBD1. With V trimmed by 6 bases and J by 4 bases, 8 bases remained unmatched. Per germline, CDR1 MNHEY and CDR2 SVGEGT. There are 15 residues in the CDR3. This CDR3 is CASSPGGQGAYEQYF. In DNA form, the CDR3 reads TGTGCCAGCAGCCCGGGCGGACAGGGGGCTTACGAGCAGTACTTC.